Listed here are 22 T cell receptor beta chains from one sample, sequenced in a study of siplizumab effects on memory and regulatory T cells. Here immunoSEQ multiplex PCR was the method, and the copy in TCRdb shows in-frame clones only, minus some. The profile shows roughly 120,000 clones, around 94% of them singletons. Sequencing input: non-Treg CD4+ T cells sorted from blood. Source of these receptors: a human donor in good health.

The rearrangement links TRBV7-2 to TRBJ1-5, with D uncertain. The V gene's germline CDR1 is SGHTA and CDR2 FQGNSA. The CDR3 is 13 amino acids. The V end lost 2 bases, the J end lost 5 bases, and 7 bases lay between the germline ends. CDR3 in amino acids: CASSLWKDQPQHF. As DNA, the CDR3 is TGTGCCAGCAGCTTATGGAAAGATCAGCCCCAGCATTTT. Supplemented by reference TRBV7-2 and TRBJ1-5, the full variable domain reads GAGVSQSPSNKVTEKGKDVELRCDPISGHTALYWYRQSLGQGLEFLIYFQGNSAPDKSGLPSDRFSAERTGGSVSTLTIQRTQQEDSAVYLCASSLWKDQPQHFGDGTRLSIL.

The rearrangement uses TRBV15 and TRBJ1-4; the D gene is possibly TRBD1 (6 bases). V was trimmed by 3 bases and J by 5 bases, leaving 13 bases between them. Germline CDR1 LNHNV, CDR2 YYDKDF (reference sequence). The CDR3 is made up of 15 amino acids. The chain's CDR3 is CATSSEQGGNEKLFF. In DNA form, the CDR3 reads TGTGCCACCAGCAGCGAACAGGGCGGGAATGAAAAACTGTTTTTT.

This clone was seen once. The rearrangement uses TRBV6-5 and TRBJ2-7; 7 nucleotides match TRBD1. Per germline, CDR1 MNHEY and CDR2 SVGAGI. The CDR3 has 16 residues. Losses at the gene ends were 0 bases for V and 3 bases for J; bases not matched to a gene: 8. In DNA, the CDR3 is TGTGCCAGCAGTTACTCAATCCAGGGGGTCTACTACGAGCAGTACTTC. Its protein product is CASSYSIQGVYYEQYF.

V usage is TRBV18 and J usage is TRBJ1-4; the D is unclear. CDR3 length: 13 residues. V gave up 6 bases and J gave up 5 bases, with 10 bases separating them. The germline V gene has CDR1 KGHSH and CDR2 LQKENI. CDR3 in DNA: TGTGCCAGCTCTCCAGGTTCCAATGAAAAACTGTTTTTT. This gives the protein CASSPGSNEKLFF.

The rearrangement links TRBV19 to TRBJ1-2; TRBD1 is a possible D gene (5 bases). V lost 3 bases to trimming and J lost 7 bases, with 12 bases between them. The CDR3 is 13 amino acids. Germline V gene sequence: CDR1 LNHDA, CDR2 SQIVND (reference sequence). CDR3 sequence (DNA): TGTGCCAGTAGTATTAACAGGTTAAGTGGCTACACCTTC. Translating gives CASSINRLSGYTF.

The CDR3 sequence: CASSIWASGNTIYF. In nucleotides, the CDR3 is TGTGCCAGTAGTATCTGGGCCAGTGGAAACACCATATATTTT. This chain uses TRBV19 with TRBJ1-3; no clear D gene. There are 14 residues in the CDR3. Trimming cost V 3 bases and J 3 bases, with 9 bases left between them. Germline V gives CDR1 LNHDA, CDR2 SQIVND (reference sequence).

V usage is TRBV6-1 and J usage is TRBJ1-2; D unresolved. In germline, CDR1 is MNHNS, CDR2 SASEGT. The CDR3 length is 14 residues. Trimming stripped 3 bases from V and 9 bases from J, with 17 bases between. DNA for the CDR3: TGTGCCAGCAGTGATACGGGAGAGTGGAAGAGCTACACCTTC. This gives the protein CASSDTGEWKSYTF.

As concerns this clone: Other nucleotide sequences from this sample produce the same CDR3. The rearrangement uses TRBV7-9 and TRBJ2-7; no clear D. V lost 3 bases, J lost 4 bases, and 7 bases lay in between. Germline V gene data show CDR1 as SEHNR and CDR2 as FQNEAQ (reference sequence). This CDR3 contains 12 residues. CDR3 in amino acids: CASSFSTYEQYF. DNA for the CDR3: TGTGCCAGCAGCTTTTCAACGTACGAGCAGTACTTC.

V usage is TRBV4-2 and J usage is TRBJ2-6, with D maybe TRBD2 (6 bases). Looked up from germline, CDR1 is LGHNA and CDR2 is YNFKEQ. The CDR3 has 20 residues. The V gene lost 1 base and the J gene lost 0 bases, with 19 bases spanning the gap. The CDR3 sequence is CASSQVPIAGLGSGANVLTF. The CDR3 DNA follows: TGTGCCAGCAGCCAAGTTCCTATTGCGGGGCTCGGCTCTGGGGCCAACGTCCTGACTTTC.

This chain uses TRBV7-2 with TRBJ1-6; D is possibly TRBD1 (5 bases). CDR1 and CDR2 from the germline V gene are SGHTA and FQGNSA. This CDR3 spans 16 amino acids. The V and J ends lost 0 bases and 9 bases respectively, with 15 bases between them. The CDR3 DNA is TGTGCCAGCAGCTTAGCCGGCAGGGATAACGGTTCACCCCTCCACTTT. It yields the protein CASSLAGRDNGSPLHF.

This clone was counted between two and nine times. This rearrangement joins TRBV6-5 to TRBJ2-1; 8 nucleotides agree with TRBD1. The J segment lost 2 bases and the V segment lost 7 bases, leaving 4 bases of the junction unmatched. The CDR3 consists of 14 residues. Germline loops: CDR1 MNHEY, CDR2 SVGAGI. In DNA form, the CDR3 reads TGTGCCAGCAATCAACAGGGGGCCTACAATGAGCAGTTCTTC. Protein: CASNQQGAYNEQFF.

The chain employs TRBV4-1 and TRBJ1-3; the D is unclear. Germline V gives CDR1 MGHRA, CDR2 YSYEKL. This CDR3 has 17 amino acids. V was trimmed by 1 base and J by 3 bases, leaving 16 bases between them. CDR3 nucleotide sequence: TGCGCCAGCAGCCAAGGCTCGACTTGGGGAGATGGAAACACCATATATTTT. It specifies CASSQGSTWGDGNTIYF.

This clone appeared a single time. The chain joins TRBV19 to TRBJ2-7, with 8 bases aligning to TRBD2. Germline assignment: CDR1 LNHDA and CDR2 SQIVND (reference sequence). The CDR3 extends over 14 amino acids. Trimming took 9 bases from V and 4 from J; bases not matched to a gene: 11. The CDR3 region has the DNA TGTGCCAGCCGGCAAGTCGGGGGGGTGTACGAGCAGTACTTC. This gives the protein CASRQVGGVYEQYF.

V and J are TRBV10-1 and TRBJ2-1, with D unclear. The CDR3 is 12 residues long. From germline, CDR1 is WNHNN and CDR2 SYGVQD (reference sequence). V lost 9 bases, J lost 8 bases, and 14 bases lay in between. The CDR3 region has the DNA TGCGCCAGTGGAAGACGGATCGATGAGCAGTTCTTC. Translated, it gives CASGRRIDEQFF.

The gene calls are TRBV2 and TRBJ2-7, with no clear D. This CDR3 has 12 amino acids. Germline loops: CDR1 SNHLY, CDR2 FYNNEI. Between the trimmed V and J ends, which lost 5 bases and 7 bases, there was a span of 12 bases. The CDR3 DNA follows: TGTGCCAGCAGTCCATCTCCGTCGGAGCAGTACTTC. It translates to CASSPSPSEQYF.

This chain links TRBV11-3 with TRBJ2-2; TRBD1 matches 10 bases. J gave up 3 bases and V 6 bases, and 4 bases lay outside the gene matches. This CDR3 comprises 15 residues. The V gene's germline CDR1 is SGHNT and CDR2 YENEEA. CDR3 in amino acids: CASRYGTGDTGELFF. As DNA, the CDR3 is TGTGCCAGCAGATACGGGACAGGGGACACCGGGGAGCTGTTTTTT.

The chain joins TRBV2 to TRBJ2-2; D may be TRBD2 (7 bases). Deletions cut 9 bases from V and 1 base from J, with 12 bases between. CDR1 is SNHLY, CDR2 FYNNEI, per germline. CDR3 length: 14 residues. The CDR3 region has the DNA TGTGCCAGGGGGGCTAGCGGGAACACCGGGGAGCTGTTTTTT. Its protein is CARGASGNTGELFF.

This rearrangement joins TRBV9 to TRBJ2-2; weak D call: TRBD1 (6 bases). V shed 2 bases and J shed 1 base, with 15 bases lying between them. This CDR3 contains 17 residues. Germline V gene sequence: CDR1 SGDLS, CDR2 YYNGEE. CDR3 amino acids: CASSVSEDRLNTGELFF. The DNA of the CDR3 is TGTGCCAGCAGCGTCTCCGAAGACAGGCTGAACACCGGGGAGCTGTTTTTT.

This CDR3 reads CASSVEPAGYNEQFF. CDR3 in DNA: TGTGCCAGCAGCGTGGAACCAGCCGGCTACAATGAGCAGTTCTTC. The V gene is TRBV9, the J gene TRBJ2-1, with no clear D. The CDR3 spans 15 residues. Looked up from germline, CDR1 is SGDLS and CDR2 is YYNGEE. V was cut by 2 bases and J by 3 bases, with 12 bases left in between. The full variable domain, rest sourced from reference TRBV9 and TRBJ2-1, is DSGVTQTPKHLITATGQRVTLRCSPRSGDLSVYWYQQSLDQGLQFLIQYYNGEERAKGNILERFSAQQFPDLHSELNLSSLELGDSALYFCASSVEPAGYNEQFFGPGTRLTVL.

The chain uses TRBV11-2 and TRBJ2-5, with 7 bases lining up with TRBD2. This CDR3 has 12 residues. Unmatched junction bases numbered 0, after V lost 5 bases and J lost 3 bases. The V gene's germline CDR1 is SGHAT and CDR2 FQNNGV. The CDR3 region has the DNA TGTGCCAGCAGCCGGGGGGAAGAGACCCAGTACTTC. It codes for CASSRGEETQYF.

The gene calls are TRBV6-1 and TRBJ1-2, with no clear D. V lost 3 bases to trimming and J lost 1 base, with 6 bases between them. CDR1 and CDR2 from the germline V gene are MNHNS and SASEGT. The CDR3 has 13 amino acids. The CDR3 nucleotides read TGTGCCAGCAGTGAGGGTAGTAACTATGGCTACACCTTC. Translating gives CASSEGSNYGYTF.

J is TRBJ2-5 and V is TRBV5-5; D remains ambiguous. Germline V gene sequence: CDR1 SGHKS, CDR2 YYEKEE (reference sequence). The CDR3 totals 11 residues. Trimming left V 3 bases short and J 4 bases short, with 4 bases between. The CDR3 DNA follows: TGTGCCAGCAGCTACCTAGAGACCCAGTACTTC. This encodes CASSYLETQYF.